These T cell receptor beta chains were read from a single sample in a study of control samples from healthy donors and cancer patients. Assay: immunoSEQ multiplex PCR; the TCRdb copy retains only in-frame clones and omits some. Of 170,000 or so clones in the sample, 85% to 95% were seen once. The material sequenced was blood. The receptor source for this set is a man younger than 45 in good health. Each CDR3 is given with its conserved first and last residue. D genes are given only for firm matches. The size entry is marked missing in some rows and otherwise reads once, few, many or a size class.

size | J | V | D | CDR3 | DNA
- | TRBJ2-5 | TRBV27 | TRBD2 | CASSRESGTRLFPYF | TGTGCCAGCAGTCGGGAATCGGGGACTAGACTGTTCCCGTACTTC
- | TRBJ2-1 | TRBV4-1 | - | CASSDTQGDYNEQFF | TGCGCCAGCAGCGACACCCAAGGGGACTACAATGAGCAGTTCTTC
- | TRBJ1-1 | TRBV9 | - | CASSVGGTNTEAFF | TGTGCCAGCAGCGTAGGGGGAACGAACACTGAAGCTTTCTTT
- | TRBJ2-7 | TRBV6-1 | - | CASSERISYEQYF | TGTGCCAGCAGTGAACGGATCTCCTACGAGCAGTACTTC
- | TRBJ2-7 | TRBV6-2/TRBV6-3 | - | CASSPNRQVSLSYEQYF | TGTGCCAGCAGTCCGAACCGACAGGTCTCATTATCCTACGAGCAGTACTTC
- | TRBJ2-1 | TRBV21-1 | - | CASSPRTSGRVNEQFF | TGTGCCAGCAGCCCTCGGACTAGCGGGAGGGTGAATGAGCAGTTCTTC
- | TRBJ1-1 | TRBV5-4 | - | CASSHRGTEAFF | TGTGCCAGCAGCCACCGGGGAACTGAAGCTTTCTTT
- | TRBJ2-1 | TRBV5-1 | TRBD1 | CASADTDRPRYNEQFF | TGCGCCAGCGCCGATACGGACAGGCCTAGATACAATGAGCAGTTCTTC
- | TRBJ2-1 | TRBV7-8 | TRBD1 | CASSLPTGDYGPRYNEQFF | TGTGCCAGCAGCTTACCTACAGGGGATTACGGACCCCGATACAATGAGCAGTTCTTC
few | TRBJ1-5 | TRBV5-1 | TRBD1 | CASSTTGGGNQPQHF | TGCGCCAGCAGCACTACAGGGGGTGGCAATCAGCCCCAGCATTTT
- | TRBJ2-6 | TRBV10-3 | - | CAIGQLSSGANVLTF | TGTGCCATTGGACAGTTGAGCTCTGGGGCCAACGTCCTGACTTTC
- | TRBJ2-7 | TRBV27 | TRBD2 | CASSATATGGVWVGPHEQYF | TGTGCCAGCAGTGCCACAGCCACGGGAGGGGTTTGGGTCGGCCCCCACGAGCAGTACTTC
- | TRBJ2-1 | TRBV5-1 | - | CASSFGDEQFF | TGCGCCAGCAGCTTTGGCGATGAGCAGTTCTTC
- | TRBJ2-3 | TRBV10-1 | - | CASKVRGVSTDTQYF | TGCGCCAGCAAGGTGAGGGGGGTTAGCACAGATACGCAGTATTTT
- | TRBJ1-1 | TRBV27 | TRBD1 | CASSLRQGEAFF | TGTGCCAGCAGTCTAAGACAGGGAGAAGCTTTCTTT
- | TRBJ1-1 | TRBV11-2 | - | CASSLSGNTEAFF | TGTGCCAGCAGCTTAAGTGGTAACACTGAAGCTTTCTTT
- | TRBJ2-3 | TRBV6-2/TRBV6-3 | - | CASSPGDSGDITDTQYF | TGTGCCAGCAGCCCGGGGGACAGCGGGGATATCACAGATACGCAGTATTTT
- | TRBJ2-7 | TRBV12-3/TRBV12-4 | - | CASSLDSTYEQYF | TGTGCCAGCAGCTTAGACAGCACCTACGAGCAGTACTTC
- | TRBJ1-2 | TRBV5-6 | - | CASSLGQRNYGYTF | TGTGCCAGCAGCTTGGGACAACGCAACTATGGCTACACCTTC
- | TRBJ1-2 | TRBV29-1 | - | CSVDYPGDDYGYTF | TGCAGCGTTGATTACCCAGGGGACGACTATGGCTACACCTTC
once | TRBJ1-2 | TRBV5-8 | - | CASSLLGLQYGYTF | TGTGCCAGCAGCTTGCTGGGGCTGCAGTATGGCTACACCTTC
- | TRBJ2-5 | TRBV27 | - | CASSFRQRIGETQYF | TGTGCCAGCAGTTTTCGGCAGAGAATAGGAGAGACCCAGTACTTC